The 3 T cell receptor beta chains below all came from one sample that was sequenced in a study of T cell responses to AZD1222 COVID-19 vaccine. Data came from immunoSEQ multiplex PCR; TCRdb stores just in-frame clones and leaves some out. The sample has about 130,000 clones, about nine tenths seen once. Sample: peripheral blood, taken on day 0 of AZD1222 vaccination. All receptors derive from an adult in good health.

A single count supports this clone. CDR3 nucleotide sequence: TGTGCCAGCAGCCCCACAACGGGAAAGACCCAGTACTTC. This translates into CASSPTTGKTQYF. The chain couples TRBV7-2 to TRBJ2-5; weak D call: TRBD2 (5 bases). CDR1 SGHTA and CDR2 FQGNSA come from the germline V gene. V gave up 5 bases and J gave up 6 bases, with 13 bases separating them. The CDR3 spans 13 residues.

This clone was detected once. This chain links TRBV19 with TRBJ2-7; 10 bases align to TRBD1. The CDR3 is 15 residues long. In germline, CDR1 is LNHDA, CDR2 SQIVND (reference sequence). V was pared by 3 bases and J by 2 bases, with 4 bases of the junction left unmatched. The DNA for the CDR3 is TGTGCCAGTAGTATCGGCGACAGGGGGCCCTACGAGCAGTACTTC. Its protein product is CASSIGDRGPYEQYF.

The chain employs TRBV4-3 and TRBJ2-7, with D perhaps matching TRBD2 (5 bases). This CDR3 has 15 amino acids. V lost 1 base and J lost 0, with 10 bases in between. CDR1 is LGHNA, CDR2 YSLEER, per germline. The CDR3 region is CASSQVPGYSYEQYF. The CDR3 nucleotides read TGCGCCAGCAGCCAAGTTCCGGGGTACTCCTACGAGCAGTACTTC.